The 21 T cell receptor beta chains in this list originate from one sample, sequenced in a study of T cells expressing NK-cell markers. TCRdb reprocessed the 5' RACE reads, with one entry per CDR3 protein and no DNA. The sample totals roughly 390,000 distinct CDR3 sequences. Sequencing was carried out using blood T cells: a sorted CD56 or NKG2C T cell subset, CD4+ or CD8+ T cells, or bulk PBMC T cells (not recorded which). The receptors originated from a woman aged 50 to 60 in good health.

The chain uses TRBV15 and TRBJ2-3; the D gene TCRdb calls, TRBD2, cannot be checked with no DNA. The CDR3 runs to 18 residues. Germline V lookup: CDR1 LNHNV, CDR2 YYDKDF (reference sequence). Here the CDR3 reads CATSRDGGLAGGADTQYF.

V usage is TRBV7-8 and J usage is TRBJ2-1; TCRdb's D call of TRBD2 is untestable without DNA. Germline V lookup: CDR1 SGHVS, CDR2 FQNEAQ. The CDR3 has 17 residues. The CDR3 sequence: CASSNRAGLAGGNEQFF.

The chain couples TRBV9 to TRBJ2-1; TCRdb returns TRBD2, unconfirmable since there is no DNA. Germline CDR1 reads SGDLS; CDR2 reads YYNGEE. The CDR3 contains 17 residues. CDR3 loop: CASSVLPGTSGSQEQFF. The whole variable domain, remainder taken from reference TRBV9 and TRBJ2-1, is DSGVTQTPKHLITATGQRVTLRCSPRSGDLSVYWYQQSLDQGLQFLIQYYNGEERAKGNILERFSAQQFPDLHSELNLSSLELGDSALYFCASSVLPGTSGSQEQFFGPGTRLTVL.

This sequence joins TRBV12-3 or TRBV12-4 and TRBJ2-5; TCRdb reports TRBD1, a call that lacks DNA to check it against. This CDR3 is 15 amino acids long. CDR3 loop: CASSARQGQTETQYF.

CDR3 in amino acids: CASSGTPVVFYGYTF. The rearrangement joins TRBV2 to TRBJ1-2; TCRdb designates TRBD1, a call that cannot be tested without DNA. The CDR3 is 15 amino acids. Germline V gene sequence: CDR1 SNHLY, CDR2 FYNNEI.

The chain recombines TRBV5-1 with TRBJ2-1; absent DNA, TCRdb's TRBD1 call cannot be checked. Germline V gene sequence: CDR1 SGHRS, CDR2 YFSETQ. The CDR3 consists of 14 residues. The chain's CDR3 is CASSLASWANEQFF. The variable domain in full, with the rest retrieved from reference TRBV5-1 and TRBJ2-1, is KAGVTQTPRYLIKTRGQQVTLSCSPISGHRSVSWYQQTPGQGLQFLFEYFSETQRNKGNFPGRFSGRQFSNSRSEMNVSTLELGDSALYLCASSLASWANEQFFGPGTRLTVL.

The rearrangement uses TRBV20-1 and TRBJ1-2; TCRdb designates TRBD1, a call that cannot be tested without DNA. CDR3 length: 15 residues. The germline CDR1 and CDR2 sequences are DFQATT and SNEGSKA (reference sequence). The CDR3 sequence is CSATSQGAFDYGYTF.

The rearrangement links TRBV7-9 to TRBJ2-3; the D gene TCRdb calls, TRBD2, cannot be checked with no DNA. Germline lookup yields CDR1 SEHNR and CDR2 FQNEAQ (reference sequence). CDR3 length: 14 residues. CDR3: CASRSSGSTDTQYF.

J is TRBJ1-1 and V is TRBV11-3. This CDR3 is 16 amino acids long. The V gene's germline CDR1 is SGHNT and CDR2 YENEEA. The CDR3 sequence is CASSKGPRTVNTEAFF.

The chain uses TRBV5-1 and TRBJ1-2; with no DNA, the TCRdb D assignment of TRBD1 cannot be verified. Germline V gene data show CDR1 as SGHRS and CDR2 as YFSETQ. CDR3 size: 13 residues. The CDR3 protein is CASSGTGVGGYTF.

The V call is TRBV7-9, the J call TRBJ2-4; as DNA is missing, the TRBD2 call by TCRdb cannot be tested. Germline CDR1 SEHNR, CDR2 FQNEAQ (reference sequence). There are 13 residues in the CDR3. CDR3 sequence reads: CASHEGSKNIQYF.

The rearrangement links TRBV27 to TRBJ2-1; checking the TCRdb D call of TRBD1 is not possible without DNA. CDR3 length: 12 residues. From germline, CDR1 is MNHEY and CDR2 SMNVEV (reference sequence). CDR3 sequence reads: CASSVLTGVRFF.

This chain joins TRBV5-6 and TRBJ2-3. This CDR3 contains 12 residues. Germline-derived CDR1 and CDR2 are SGHDT and YYEEEE. The CDR3 loop reads CASSLGFDTQYF.

The V gene is TRBV18, the J gene TRBJ2-5; TCRdb lists TRBD1, though no DNA is available to test this call. The CDR3 sequence is 16 residues long. Germline V lookup: CDR1 KGHSH, CDR2 LQKENI. The CDR3 loop reads CASSPADRGPWETQYF.

The J gene is TRBJ2-3, the V gene TRBV14. Germline CDR1 is SGHDN and CDR2 is FVKESK. The CDR3 extends over 13 amino acids. The CDR3 loop is CASSQDRLDTQYF. Together with reference TRBV14 and TRBJ2-3, the CDR3 gives the full variable domain: EAGVTQFPSHSVIEKGQTVTLRCDPISGHDNLYWYRRVMGKEIKFLLHFVKESKQDESGMPNNRFLAERTGGTYSTLKVQPAELEDSGVYFCASSQDRLDTQYFGPGTRLTVL.

The rearrangement joins TRBV20-1 to TRBJ2-1; TCRdb indicates TRBD2, and absent DNA this call remains unverified. Germline CDR1 reads DFQATT; CDR2 reads SNEGSKA (reference sequence). This CDR3 region has 15 residues. This chain's CDR3 is CSAARLAGPYNEQFF.

Here the CDR3 reads CASSLVRWEDTQYF. This chain uses TRBV5-6 with TRBJ2-3. Germline V gene lookup returns CDR1 SGHDT and CDR2 YYEEEE. This CDR3 has 14 amino acids.

The chain couples TRBV4-1 to TRBJ2-4. This CDR3 is built from 14 residues. Germline-derived CDR1 and CDR2 are MGHRA and YSYEKL. The CDR3 sequence: CASSQGLAKNIQYF.

This chain uses TRBV29-1 with TRBJ1-2. This CDR3 has 14 residues. Germline loops: CDR1 SQVTM, CDR2 ANQGSEA. This chain's CDR3 is CSVPKDGANYGYTF.

The chain couples TRBV29-1 to TRBJ2-7; TCRdb's D call, TRBD1, is unchecked because there is no DNA. The CDR3 is 12 amino acids. Germline V gives CDR1 SQVTM, CDR2 ANQGSEA. CDR3 sequence reads: CSVEGSGGEQYF.

The chain couples TRBV20-1 to TRBJ2-3; without DNA, the TCRdb call of TRBD1 cannot be checked. Looked up from germline, CDR1 is DFQATT and CDR2 is SNEGSKA (reference sequence). The CDR3 is 13 amino acids. The CDR3 region is CRGTAAKTDTQYF.